This is a list of T cell receptor beta chains from one sample in a study of cytomegalovirus exposure and HLA in healthy donors. Produced via immunoSEQ multiplex PCR; TCRdb's table is partial and in-frame only. The sample data list roughly 200,000 clones. What was sequenced was PBMCs. Receptors originate from a man younger than 45 in good health and CMV-seronegative. Both conserved end residues are part of each CDR3. Each record gives: V gene, D gene, J gene, CDR3 protein, CDR3 DNA. A D gene is named only where the DNA matches it firmly.

TRBV28	TRBD2	TRBJ2-5	CASSLWGSGGEARGETQYF	TGTGCCAGCAGTTTATGGGGTAGCGGGGGGGAGGCGAGGGGAGAGACCCAGTACTTC
TRBV29-1	.	TRBJ2-5	CSVEFGGTGVGTQYF	TGCAGCGTTGAATTTGGGGGGACCGGGGTCGGGACCCAGTACTTC
TRBV30	.	TRBJ1-1	CAWKKTPNTEAFF	TGTGCCTGGAAGAAGACACCGAACACTGAAGCTTTCTTT
TRBV7-9	TRBD1	TRBJ1-1	CASSLDRGANTEAFF	TGTGCCAGCAGCTTAGACAGGGGGGCGAACACTGAAGCTTTCTTT
TRBV6-1	.	TRBJ1-1	CASGGGPSNTEAFF	TGTGCCAGCGGGGGAGGGCCCTCGAACACTGAAGCTTTCTTT
TRBV27	TRBD2	TRBJ2-7	CASSLRASGTYEQYF	TGTGCCAGCAGTTTAAGGGCTAGCGGGACCTACGAGCAGTACTTC
TRBV4-3	.	TRBJ1-4	CASSVGPTVATNEKLFF	TGCGCCAGCAGCGTCGGGCCGACAGTAGCAACTAATGAAAAACTGTTTTTT
TRBV5-1	TRBD1	TRBJ1-6	CASSRTGQYNSPLHF	TGCGCCAGCAGCAGAACGGGACAGTATAATTCACCCCTCCACTTT
TRBV10-2	.	TRBJ2-7	CASSHFRGRSYEQYF	TGCGCCAGCAGCCACTTCAGGGGCCGTTCCTACGAGCAGTACTTC
TRBV29-1	TRBD1	TRBJ1-1	CSGGQGLNTEAFF	TGCAGCGGGGGACAGGGATTGAACACTGAAGCTTTCTTT
TRBV6-5	.	TRBJ2-1	CASSYSGVINEQFF	TGTGCCAGCAGTTACTCGGGAGTTATCAATGAGCAGTTCTTC
TRBV28	.	TRBJ1-6	CASSFRAGNNSPLHF	TGTGCCAGCAGTTTTCGGGCAGGGAATAATTCACCCCTCCACTTT
TRBV4-2	.	TRBJ1-2	CASSHGGSVSYGYTF	TGTGCCAGCAGCCATGGGGGGTCGGTTAGCTATGGCTACACCTTC
TRBV10-2	TRBD2	TRBJ2-1	CASRLLAGTYNEQFF	TGCGCCAGCAGGCTACTAGCGGGAACCTACAATGAGCAGTTCTTC
TRBV27	.	TRBJ1-2	CASGGVQGPYYGYTF	TGTGCCAGCGGAGGTGTACAGGGACCCTACTATGGCTACACCTTC
TRBV2	TRBD2	TRBJ2-7	CASSELGLAAYEQYF	TGTGCCAGCAGTGAGTTGGGACTAGCGGCTTACGAGCAGTACTTC
TRBV5-1	.	TRBJ1-5	CASSEDGLANQPQHF	TGCGCCAGCAGCGAAGACGGATTAGCAAATCAGCCCCAGCATTTT
TRBV19	TRBD1	TRBJ1-1	CASRRDRGLNTEAFF	TGTGCCAGTAGACGGGACAGGGGGCTAAACACTGAAGCTTTCTTT
TRBV10-3	TRBD1	TRBJ1-6	CAISALLDRGNSPLHF	TGTGCCATCAGTGCCCTACTGGACAGGGGTAATTCACCCCTCCACTTT
TRBV28	TRBD1	TRBJ2-6	CASSLGQGPLWANVLTF	TGTGCCAGCAGTTTAGGACAGGGACCTCTTTGGGCCAACGTCCTGACTTTC
TRBV28	.	TRBJ2-1	CASSPYRDYEQFF	TGTGCCAGCAGTCCGTACAGGGATTATGAGCAGTTCTTC
TRBV11-3	.	TRBJ1-4	CASSLAPGLGHNEKLFF	TGTGCCAGCAGCTTAGCTCCGGGTCTGGGGCATAATGAAAAACTGTTTTTT
TRBV10-1	TRBD1	TRBJ2-7	CASSEGTGGYEQYF	TGCGCCAGCAGTGAGGGGACAGGCGGCTACGAGCAGTACTTC
TRBV15	TRBD1	TRBJ1-2	CATSRDRGKVGYTF	TGTGCCACCAGCAGGGACAGGGGAAAAGTTGGCTACACCTTC
TRBV13	TRBD1	TRBJ1-2	CASSYTGVGYTF	TGTGCCAGCAGCTATACAGGGGTCGGCTACACCTTC
TRBV7-9	.	TRBJ1-5	CASSSWAGAGSNQPQHF	TGTGCCAGCAGCTCGTGGGCGGGGGCCGGGAGCAATCAGCCCCAGCATTTT
TRBV30	.	TRBJ2-7	CAWAVQYEQYF	TGTGCCTGGGCCGTCCAGTACGAGCAGTACTTC
TRBV4-3	TRBD1	TRBJ1-1	CASSQDVAGGTEAFF	TGCGCCAGCAGCCAAGATGTGGCAGGGGGCACTGAAGCTTTCTTT
TRBV4-2	.	TRBJ1-2	CASRGQGVDGYTF	TGTGCCAGCAGAGGTCAGGGTGTGGATGGCTACACCTTC
TRBV7-2	.	TRBJ1-2	CASSLAKELPYGYTF	TGTGCCAGCAGCTTAGCCAAGGAGTTACCCTATGGCTACACCTTC
TRBV2	TRBD2	TRBJ2-6	CANGLAGASGANVLTF	TGTGCCAACGGACTAGCGGGGGCCTCTGGGGCCAACGTCCTGACTTTC
TRBV30	.	TRBJ1-6	CAWSVAGYNSPLHF	TGTGCCTGGAGTGTAGCGGGCTATAATTCACCCCTCCACTTT
TRBV9	.	TRBJ2-3	CASSLSGKLIDTQYF	TGTGCCAGCAGCCTCTCGGGGAAGTTGATAGATACGCAGTATTTT
TRBV5-6	TRBD1	TRBJ2-3	CASSQSLGTGWADTQYF	TGTGCCAGCAGCCAATCCCTGGGGACAGGGTGGGCAGATACGCAGTATTTT
TRBV30	.	TRBJ2-3	CAWGTLNTDTQYF	TGTGCCTGGGGGACATTAAACACAGATACGCAGTATTTT
TRBV4-1	TRBD2	TRBJ2-3	CASSQDGTSVDTQYF	TGCGCCAGCAGCCAAGATGGGACTAGCGTAGATACGCAGTATTTT
TRBV10-2	TRBD1	TRBJ2-3	CASEKMTGAGDTQYF	TGCGCCAGCGAAAAGATGACAGGGGCGGGGGATACGCAGTATTTT
TRBV7-2	TRBD1	TRBJ2-7	CASSLDRGAYEQYF	TGTGCCAGCAGCTTAGACAGGGGGGCCTACGAGCAGTACTTC
TRBV6-5	.	TRBJ2-3	CASSYIRAVDTQYF	TGTGCCAGCAGTTACATCAGGGCGGTAGATACGCAGTATTTT
TRBV10-3	.	TRBJ1-5	CAISSKGSDSNQPQHF	TGTGCCATCAGTAGTAAAGGGAGCGATAGCAATCAGCCCCAGCATTTT
TRBV5-6	.	TRBJ2-1	CASSLDVQGTKFF	TGTGCCAGCAGCTTGGATGTCCAGGGGACTAAATTCTTC
TRBV1	.	TRBJ2-2	CTSSQGPTAGATQNTGELFF	TGCACCAGCAGCCAAGGGCCAACAGCAGGGGCTACCCAGAACACCGGGGAGCTGTTTTTT
TRBV6-5	.	TRBJ1-4	CASSYSFGNEKLFF	TGTGCCAGCAGTTACTCGTTCGGGAATGAAAAACTGTTTTTT
TRBV14	TRBD2	TRBJ2-7	CASSQGSGSPSSYEQYF	TGTGCCAGCAGCCAGGGTAGCGGGAGCCCCAGCTCCTACGAGCAGTACTTC
TRBV5-6	TRBD1	TRBJ1-2	CASSHSGTAYGYTF	TGTGCCAGCAGCCATTCAGGGACAGCCTATGGCTACACCTTC
TRBV5-1	.	TRBJ1-2	CASSLTPYNYGYTF	TGCGCCAGCAGCTTGACACCATATAACTATGGCTACACCTTC
TRBV11-2	TRBD2	TRBJ2-3	CASSSGTSFFDTQYF	TGTGCCAGCAGCTCCGGGACTAGCTTTTTCGATACGCAGTATTTT
TRBV5-4	TRBD2	TRBJ2-3	CASSLTSGRPADTQYF	TGTGCCAGCAGCCTAACTAGCGGGAGGCCCGCAGATACGCAGTATTTT
TRBV13	.	TRBJ1-2	CASSSYGSSNRVRGYTF	TGTGCCAGCAGCTCCTACGGTTCCTCCAACAGGGTACGCGGCTACACCTTC